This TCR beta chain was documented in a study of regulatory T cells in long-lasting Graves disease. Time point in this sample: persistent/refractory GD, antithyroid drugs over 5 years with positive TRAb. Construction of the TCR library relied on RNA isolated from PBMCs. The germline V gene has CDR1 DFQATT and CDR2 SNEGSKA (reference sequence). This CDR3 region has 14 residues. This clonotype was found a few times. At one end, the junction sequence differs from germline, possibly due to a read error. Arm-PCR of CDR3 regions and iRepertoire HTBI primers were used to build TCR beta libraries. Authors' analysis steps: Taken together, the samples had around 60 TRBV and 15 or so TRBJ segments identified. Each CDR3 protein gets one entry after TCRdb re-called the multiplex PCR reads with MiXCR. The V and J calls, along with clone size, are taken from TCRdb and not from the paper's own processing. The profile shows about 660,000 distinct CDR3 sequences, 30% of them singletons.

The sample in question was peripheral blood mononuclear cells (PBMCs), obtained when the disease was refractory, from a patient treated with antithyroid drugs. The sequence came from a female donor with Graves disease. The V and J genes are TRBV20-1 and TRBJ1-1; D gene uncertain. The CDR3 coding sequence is TGCAGTGCTAGAGAGGCCAGGTCGAACGCTGAAGCTTTCTTT. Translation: CSAREARSNAEAFF.